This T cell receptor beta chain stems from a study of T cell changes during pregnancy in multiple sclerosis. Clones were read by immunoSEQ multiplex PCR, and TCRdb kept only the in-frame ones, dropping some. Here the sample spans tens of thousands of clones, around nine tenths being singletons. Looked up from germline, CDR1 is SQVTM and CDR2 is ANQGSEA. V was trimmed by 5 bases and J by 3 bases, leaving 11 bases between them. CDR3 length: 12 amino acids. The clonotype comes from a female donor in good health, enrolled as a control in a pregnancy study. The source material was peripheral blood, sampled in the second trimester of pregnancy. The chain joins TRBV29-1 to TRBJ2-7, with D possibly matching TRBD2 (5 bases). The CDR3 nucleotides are TGCAGCGTTCATCGGGGTAGCTACGAGCAGTACTTC. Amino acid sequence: CSVHRGSYEQYF.